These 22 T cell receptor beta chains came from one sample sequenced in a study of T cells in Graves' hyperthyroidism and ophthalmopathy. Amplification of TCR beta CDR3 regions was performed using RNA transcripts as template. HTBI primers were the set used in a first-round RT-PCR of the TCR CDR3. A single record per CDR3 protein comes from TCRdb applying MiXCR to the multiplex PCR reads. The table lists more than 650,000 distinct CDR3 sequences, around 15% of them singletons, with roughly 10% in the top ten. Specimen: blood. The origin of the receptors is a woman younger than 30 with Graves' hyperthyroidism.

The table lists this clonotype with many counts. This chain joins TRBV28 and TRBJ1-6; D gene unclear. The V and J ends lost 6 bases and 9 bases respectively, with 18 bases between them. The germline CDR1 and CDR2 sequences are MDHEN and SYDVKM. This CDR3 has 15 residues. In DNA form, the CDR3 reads TGTGCCAGCAGGTCCCCCGTATCAGCGGCTTCACCCCTCCACTTT. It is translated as CASRSPVSAASPLHF.

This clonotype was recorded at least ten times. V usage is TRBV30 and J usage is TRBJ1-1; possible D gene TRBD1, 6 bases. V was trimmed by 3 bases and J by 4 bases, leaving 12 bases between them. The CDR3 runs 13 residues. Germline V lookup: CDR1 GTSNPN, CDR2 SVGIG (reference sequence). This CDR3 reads CAWSPRGGTEAFF. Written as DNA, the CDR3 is TGTGCCTGGAGCCCCAGGGGAGGCACTGAAGCTTTCTTT.

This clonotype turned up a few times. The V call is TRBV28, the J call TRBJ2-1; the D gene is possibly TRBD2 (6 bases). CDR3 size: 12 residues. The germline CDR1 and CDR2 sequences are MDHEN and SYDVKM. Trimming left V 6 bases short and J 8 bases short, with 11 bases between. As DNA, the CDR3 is TGTGCCAGCAGACTAACTAGCCATGAGCAGTTCTTC. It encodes CASRLTSHEQFF.

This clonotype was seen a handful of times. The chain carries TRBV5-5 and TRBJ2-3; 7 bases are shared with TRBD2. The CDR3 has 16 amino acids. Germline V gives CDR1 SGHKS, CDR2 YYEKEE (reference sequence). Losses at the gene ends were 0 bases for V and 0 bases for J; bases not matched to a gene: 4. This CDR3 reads CASSLELAISTDTQYF. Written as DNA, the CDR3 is TGTGCCAGCAGCTTGGAACTAGCGATTAGCACAGATACGCAGTATTTT. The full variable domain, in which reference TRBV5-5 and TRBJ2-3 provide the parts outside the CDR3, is DAGVTQSPTHLIKTRGQQVTLRCSPISGHKSVSWYQQVLGQGPQFIFQYYEKEERGRGNFPDRFSARQFPNYSSELNVNALLLGDSALYLCASSLELAISTDTQYFGPGTRLTVL.

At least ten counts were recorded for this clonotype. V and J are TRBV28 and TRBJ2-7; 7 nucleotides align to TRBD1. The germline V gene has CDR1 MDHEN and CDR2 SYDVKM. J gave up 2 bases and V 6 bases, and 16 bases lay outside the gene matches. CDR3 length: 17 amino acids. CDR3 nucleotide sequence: TGTGCCAGCAGAAAAGGTCCCCCAACAGGGGTAACCTACGAGCAGTACTTC. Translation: CASRKGPPTGVTYEQYF.

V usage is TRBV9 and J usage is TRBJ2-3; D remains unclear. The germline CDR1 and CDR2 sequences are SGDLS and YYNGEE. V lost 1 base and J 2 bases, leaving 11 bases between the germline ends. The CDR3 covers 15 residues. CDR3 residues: CASSVKGSSTDTQYF. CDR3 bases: TGTGCCAGCAGCGTAAAAGGCTCCTCCACAGATACGCAGTATTTT.

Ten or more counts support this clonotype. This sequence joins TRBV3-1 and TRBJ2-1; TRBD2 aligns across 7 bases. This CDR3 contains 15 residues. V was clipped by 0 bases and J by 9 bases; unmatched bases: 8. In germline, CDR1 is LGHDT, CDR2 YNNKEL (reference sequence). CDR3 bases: TGTGCCAGCAGCCAAGATAACCTTGGCGGGAGTGAGCAGTTCTTC. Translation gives CASSQDNLGGSEQFF.

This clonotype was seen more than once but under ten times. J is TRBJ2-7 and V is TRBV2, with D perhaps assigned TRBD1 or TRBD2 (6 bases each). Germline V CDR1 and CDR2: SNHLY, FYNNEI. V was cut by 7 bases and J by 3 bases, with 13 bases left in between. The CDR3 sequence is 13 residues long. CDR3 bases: TGTGCCAGCACGAGGGGGGAGTACTACGAGCAGTACTTC. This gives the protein CASTRGEYYEQYF.

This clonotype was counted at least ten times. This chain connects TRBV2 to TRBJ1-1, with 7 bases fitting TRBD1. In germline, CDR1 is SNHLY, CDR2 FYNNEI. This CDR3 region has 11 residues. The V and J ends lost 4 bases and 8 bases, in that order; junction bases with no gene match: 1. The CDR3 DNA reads TGTGCCAGCAGTGGGGACAGAGAAGCTTTCTTT. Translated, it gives CASSGDREAFF.

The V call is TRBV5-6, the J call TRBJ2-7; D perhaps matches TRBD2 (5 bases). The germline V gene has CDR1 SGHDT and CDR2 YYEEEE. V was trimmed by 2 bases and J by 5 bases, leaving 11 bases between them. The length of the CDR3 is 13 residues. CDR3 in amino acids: CASSFGLSNEQYF. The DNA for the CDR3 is TGTGCCAGCAGCTTCGGACTCTCAAACGAGCAGTACTTC.

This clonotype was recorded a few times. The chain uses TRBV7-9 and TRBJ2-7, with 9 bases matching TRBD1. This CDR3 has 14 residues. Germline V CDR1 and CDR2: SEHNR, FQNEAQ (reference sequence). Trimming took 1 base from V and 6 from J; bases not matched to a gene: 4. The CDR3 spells CASSLEDRGREQYF. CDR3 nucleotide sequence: TGTGCCAGCAGCTTAGAGGACAGGGGACGCGAGCAGTACTTC.

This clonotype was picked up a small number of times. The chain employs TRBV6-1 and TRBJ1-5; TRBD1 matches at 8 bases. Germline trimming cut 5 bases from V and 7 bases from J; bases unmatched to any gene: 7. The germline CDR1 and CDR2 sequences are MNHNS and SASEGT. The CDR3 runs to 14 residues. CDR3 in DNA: TGTGCCAGCAGTCGAGGACAGGGACAACAGCCCCAGCATTTT. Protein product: CASSRGQGQQPQHF.

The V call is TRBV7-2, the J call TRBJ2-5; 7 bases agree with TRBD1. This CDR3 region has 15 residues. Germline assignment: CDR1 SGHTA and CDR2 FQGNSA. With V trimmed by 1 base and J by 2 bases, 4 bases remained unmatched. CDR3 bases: TGTGCCAGCAGCTTAGGGAACAGGGGTCAAGAGACCCAGTACTTC. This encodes CASSLGNRGQETQYF.

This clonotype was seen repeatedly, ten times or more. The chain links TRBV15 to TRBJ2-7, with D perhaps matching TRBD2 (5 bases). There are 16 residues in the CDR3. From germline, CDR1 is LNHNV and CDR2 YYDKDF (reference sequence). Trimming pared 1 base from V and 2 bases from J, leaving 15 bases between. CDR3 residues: CATSRAGISTTYEQYF. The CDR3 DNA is TGTGCCACCAGCAGAGCGGGGATTTCAACTACCTACGAGCAGTACTTC.

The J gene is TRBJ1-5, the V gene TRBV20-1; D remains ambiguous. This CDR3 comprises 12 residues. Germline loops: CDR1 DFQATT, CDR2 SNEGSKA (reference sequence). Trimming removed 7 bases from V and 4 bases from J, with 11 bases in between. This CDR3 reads CSGKASNQPQHF. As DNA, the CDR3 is TGCAGTGGTAAGGCTTCTAATCAGCCCCAGCATTTT.

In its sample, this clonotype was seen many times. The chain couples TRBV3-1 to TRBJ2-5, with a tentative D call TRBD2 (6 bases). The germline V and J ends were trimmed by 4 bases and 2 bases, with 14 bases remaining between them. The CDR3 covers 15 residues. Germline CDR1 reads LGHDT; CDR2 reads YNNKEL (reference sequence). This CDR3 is CASSPQTSKQETQYF. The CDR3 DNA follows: TGTGCCAGCAGCCCGCAGACTAGTAAACAAGAGACCCAGTACTTC.

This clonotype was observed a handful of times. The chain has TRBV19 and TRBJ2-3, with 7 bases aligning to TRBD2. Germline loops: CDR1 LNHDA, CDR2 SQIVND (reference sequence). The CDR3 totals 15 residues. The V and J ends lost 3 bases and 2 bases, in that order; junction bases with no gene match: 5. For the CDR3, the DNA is TGTGCCAGTAGTATGTCGGGAGGAGACACAGATACGCAGTATTTT. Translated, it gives CASSMSGGDTDTQYF.

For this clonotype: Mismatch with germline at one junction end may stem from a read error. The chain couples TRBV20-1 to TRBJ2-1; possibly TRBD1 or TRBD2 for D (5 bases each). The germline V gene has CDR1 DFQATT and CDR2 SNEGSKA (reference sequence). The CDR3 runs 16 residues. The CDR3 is CSARDGGKRPYNEQSF. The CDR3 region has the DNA TGCAGTGCTAGAGATGGGGGAAAGCGGCCCTACAATGAGCAGTCCTTC.

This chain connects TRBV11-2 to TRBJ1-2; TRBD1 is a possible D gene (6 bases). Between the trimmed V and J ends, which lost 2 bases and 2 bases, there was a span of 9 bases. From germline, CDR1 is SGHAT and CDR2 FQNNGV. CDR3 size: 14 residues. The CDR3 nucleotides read TGTGCCAGCAGCTTACCCGACAGGAACTATGGCTACACCTTC. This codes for CASSLPDRNYGYTF.

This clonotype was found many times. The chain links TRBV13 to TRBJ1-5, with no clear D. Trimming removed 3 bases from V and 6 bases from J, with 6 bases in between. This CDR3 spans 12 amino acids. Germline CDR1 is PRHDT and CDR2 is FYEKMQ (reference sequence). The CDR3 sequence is CASSFRSQPQHF. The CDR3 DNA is TGTGCCAGCAGCTTCAGATCTCAGCCCCAGCATTTT.

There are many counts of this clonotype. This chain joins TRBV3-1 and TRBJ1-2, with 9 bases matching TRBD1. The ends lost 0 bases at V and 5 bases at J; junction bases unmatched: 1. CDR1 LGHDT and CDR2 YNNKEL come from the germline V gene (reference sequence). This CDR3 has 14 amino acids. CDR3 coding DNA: TGTGCCAGCAGCCAAGAGGGACAGGGATATGGCTACACCTTC. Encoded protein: CASSQEGQGYGYTF. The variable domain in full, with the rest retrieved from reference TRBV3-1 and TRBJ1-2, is DTAVSQTPKYLVTQMGNDKSIKCEQNLGHDTMYWYKQDSKKFLKIMFSYNNKELIINETVPNRFSPKSPDKAHLNLHINSLELGDSAVYFCASSQEGQGYGYTFGSGTRLTVV.

The CDR3 spells CASSSQAGGSGANVLTF. The CDR3 DNA reads TGTGCCAGTAGTTCCCAAGCGGGGGGCTCTGGGGCCAACGTCCTGACTTTC. This rearrangement joins TRBV19 to TRBJ2-6; TRBD2 agrees at 9 bases. Losses at the gene ends were 5 bases for V and 0 bases for J; bases not matched to a gene: 5. Germline loops: CDR1 LNHDA, CDR2 SQIVND (reference sequence). This CDR3 is built from 17 residues.